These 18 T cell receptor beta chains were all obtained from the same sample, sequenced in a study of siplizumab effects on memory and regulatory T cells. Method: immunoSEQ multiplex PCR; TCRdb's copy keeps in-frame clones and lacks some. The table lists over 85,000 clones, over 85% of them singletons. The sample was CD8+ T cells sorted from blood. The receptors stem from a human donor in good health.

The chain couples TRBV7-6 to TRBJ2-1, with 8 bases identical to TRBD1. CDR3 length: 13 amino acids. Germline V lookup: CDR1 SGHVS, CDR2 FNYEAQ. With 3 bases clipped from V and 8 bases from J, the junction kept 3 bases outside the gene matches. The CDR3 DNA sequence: TGTGCCAGCAGCTTTGACAGGGGCGATGAGCAGTTCTTC. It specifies CASSFDRGDEQFF.

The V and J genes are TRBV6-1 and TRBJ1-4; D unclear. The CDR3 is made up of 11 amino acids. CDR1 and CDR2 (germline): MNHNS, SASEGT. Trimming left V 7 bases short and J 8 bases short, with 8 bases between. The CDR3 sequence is CASTGVEKLFF. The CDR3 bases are TGTGCCAGCACTGGGGTCGAAAAACTGTTTTTT.

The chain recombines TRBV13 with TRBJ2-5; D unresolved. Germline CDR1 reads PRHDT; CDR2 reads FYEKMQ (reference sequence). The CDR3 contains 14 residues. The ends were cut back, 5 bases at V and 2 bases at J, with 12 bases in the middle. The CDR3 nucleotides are TGTGCCAGCAGCATTAACTATGGGCAAGAGACCCAGTACTTC. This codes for CASSINYGQETQYF.

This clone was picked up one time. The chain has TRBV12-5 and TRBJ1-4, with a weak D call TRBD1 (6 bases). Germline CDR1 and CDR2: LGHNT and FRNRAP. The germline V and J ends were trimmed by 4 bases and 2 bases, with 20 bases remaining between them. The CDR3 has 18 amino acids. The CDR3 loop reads CASGSPTGIAFTNEKLFF. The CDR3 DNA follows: TGTGCTAGTGGTTCCCCGACAGGAATTGCGTTTACTAATGAAAAACTGTTTTTT.

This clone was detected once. The CDR3 here is CASGPTGQGSYEQYF. The DNA of the CDR3 is TGTGCCAGCGGACCCACGGGACAGGGATCCTACGAGCAGTACTTC. This chain uses TRBV6-4 with TRBJ2-7; 9 bases agree with TRBD1. Germline trimming cut 8 bases from V and 1 base from J; bases unmatched to any gene: 9. CDR1 is MRHNA and CDR2 is SNTAGT in the germline V gene. The CDR3 spans 15 residues.

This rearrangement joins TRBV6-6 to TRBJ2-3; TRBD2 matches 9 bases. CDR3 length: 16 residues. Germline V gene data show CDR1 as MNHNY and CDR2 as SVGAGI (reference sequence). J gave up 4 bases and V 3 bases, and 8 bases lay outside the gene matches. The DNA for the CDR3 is TGTGCCAGCAGTTATTTCGCGGGGGGGGCCGCAGATACGCAGTATTTT. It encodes CASSYFAGGAADTQYF.

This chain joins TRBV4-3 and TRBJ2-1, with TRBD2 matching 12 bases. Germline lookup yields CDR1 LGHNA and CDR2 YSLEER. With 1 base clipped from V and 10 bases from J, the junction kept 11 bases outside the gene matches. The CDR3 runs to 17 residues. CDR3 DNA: TGCGCCAGCAGCCAAGGTTGGACTAGCGGGAAACATGAAGAGCAGTTCTTC. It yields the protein CASSQGWTSGKHEEQFF.

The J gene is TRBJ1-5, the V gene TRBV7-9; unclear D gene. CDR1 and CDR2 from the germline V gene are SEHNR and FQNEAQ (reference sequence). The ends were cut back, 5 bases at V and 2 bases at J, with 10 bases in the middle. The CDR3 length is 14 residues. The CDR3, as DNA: TGTGCCAGCAGCGTAGATCCGGGCAATCAGCCCCAGCATTTT. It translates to CASSVDPGNQPQHF.

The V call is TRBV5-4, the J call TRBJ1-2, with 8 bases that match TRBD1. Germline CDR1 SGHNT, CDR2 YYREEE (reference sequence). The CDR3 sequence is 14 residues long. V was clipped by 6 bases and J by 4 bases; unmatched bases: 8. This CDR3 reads CASTVDRGFYGYTF. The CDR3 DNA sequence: TGTGCCAGCACCGTCGACAGGGGCTTCTATGGCTACACCTTC.

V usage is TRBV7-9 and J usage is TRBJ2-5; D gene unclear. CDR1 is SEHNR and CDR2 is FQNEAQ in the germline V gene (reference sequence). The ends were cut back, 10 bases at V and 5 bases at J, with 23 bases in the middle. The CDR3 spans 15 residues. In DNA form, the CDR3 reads TGTGCCACCGCCCCCCAATCCCGGCCCCAGGAGACCCAGTACTTC. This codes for CATAPQSRPQETQYF.

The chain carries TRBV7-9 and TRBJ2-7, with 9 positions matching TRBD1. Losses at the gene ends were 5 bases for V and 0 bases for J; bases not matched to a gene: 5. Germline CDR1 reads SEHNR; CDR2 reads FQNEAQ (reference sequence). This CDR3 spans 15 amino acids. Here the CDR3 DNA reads TGTGCCAGCAGCCCGGGACAGGGATTCTCCTACGAGCAGTACTTC. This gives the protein CASSPGQGFSYEQYF.

The DNA for the CDR3 is TGTGCCAGTAGTATGTGGGAGGAATGGTCACCCCTCCACTTT. As protein: CASSMWEEWSPLHF. V is TRBV19 and J is TRBJ1-6; no firm D call. The CDR3 spans 14 residues. The germline V and J ends were trimmed by 3 bases and 10 bases, with 13 bases remaining between them. The germline V gene encodes CDR1 LNHDA and CDR2 SQIVND (reference sequence).

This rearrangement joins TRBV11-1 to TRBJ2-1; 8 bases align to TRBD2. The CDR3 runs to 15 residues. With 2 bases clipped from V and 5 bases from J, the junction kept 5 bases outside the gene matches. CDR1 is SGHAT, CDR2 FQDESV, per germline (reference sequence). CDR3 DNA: TGTGCCAGCAGCTTACCCCGGGAGGGCCACAATGAGCAGTTCTTC. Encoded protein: CASSLPREGHNEQFF.

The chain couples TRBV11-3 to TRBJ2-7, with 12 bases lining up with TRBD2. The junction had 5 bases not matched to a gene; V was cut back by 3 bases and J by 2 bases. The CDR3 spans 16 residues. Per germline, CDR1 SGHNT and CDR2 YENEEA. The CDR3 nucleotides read TGTGCCAGCAGCTTGAGGACTAGCGGGGATGCCTACGAGCAGTACTTC. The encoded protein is CASSLRTSGDAYEQYF.

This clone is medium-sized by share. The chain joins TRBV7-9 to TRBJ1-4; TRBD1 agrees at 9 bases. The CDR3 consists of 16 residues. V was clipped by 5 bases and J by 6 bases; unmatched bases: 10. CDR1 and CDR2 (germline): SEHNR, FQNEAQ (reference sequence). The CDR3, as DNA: TGTGCCAGCAGCCTTACCGACAGGGGGTGGGATGAAAAACTGTTTTTT. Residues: CASSLTDRGWDEKLFF.

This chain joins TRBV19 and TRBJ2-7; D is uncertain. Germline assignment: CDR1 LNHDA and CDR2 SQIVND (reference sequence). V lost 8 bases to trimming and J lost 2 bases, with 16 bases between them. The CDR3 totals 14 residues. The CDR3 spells CASRSEGSTYEQYF. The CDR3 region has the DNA TGTGCCAGTCGAAGTGAAGGCTCCACCTACGAGCAGTACTTC.

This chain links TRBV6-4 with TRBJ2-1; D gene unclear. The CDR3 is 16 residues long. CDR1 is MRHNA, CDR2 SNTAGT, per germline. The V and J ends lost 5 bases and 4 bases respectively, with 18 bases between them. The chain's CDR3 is CASSPLALSTYNEQFF. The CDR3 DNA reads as TGTGCCAGCAGTCCACTCGCACTTTCTACATACAATGAGCAGTTCTTC.

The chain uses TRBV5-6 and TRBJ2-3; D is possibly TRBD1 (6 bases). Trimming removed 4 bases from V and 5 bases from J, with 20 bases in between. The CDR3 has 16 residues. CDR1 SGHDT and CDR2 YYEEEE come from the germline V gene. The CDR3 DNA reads TGTGCCAGCAGCGAACCCCAGGGCCAAGGGGGAGATACGCAGTATTTT. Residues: CASSEPQGQGGDTQYF.